The rows below give T cell receptor beta chains drawn from one sample of a study of spatial heterogeneity in lung cancer. Each CDR3 protein is one row after TCRdb ran MiXCR on the 5' RACE reads. The sample has about 100,000 distinct CDR3 sequences; around 4.8% are singletons. The material sequenced was lung tumor tissue, taken at surgery. The receptor source for this set is a male donor with early-stage non-small cell lung cancer. Both conserved end residues are part of each CDR3. The D gene is left open where the match is weak. Expanded clones get a size class; other rows say once, few or many, or leave the size out.

TRBV5-1	TRBJ1-1	many	NA	TGCGCCAGCAGCTTGTTGTCCCAGAACACTGAAGCTTTCTTT	CASSLLSQNTEAFF
TRBV2	TRBJ1-5	many	NA	TGTGCCAGCAGTGTTGGGGATCAGCCCCAGCATTTT	CASSVGDQPQHF
TRBV5-6	TRBJ2-1	NA	NA	TGTGCCAGCAGCTTCCCCTCCCACGACTCCTACAATGAGCAGTTCTTC	CASSFPSHDSYNEQFF
TRBV20-1	TRBJ2-7	many	NA	TGCAGTGCTAGTCTAACGAGTGAGGACGAGCAGTACTTC	CSASLTSEDEQYF
TRBV24-1	TRBJ1-5	many	NA	TGTGCCACCAGTACGGGGAGCCAGCCCCAGCATTTT	CATSTGSQPQHF
TRBV9	TRBJ2-3	many	TRBD2	TGTGCCAGCAGCGAGGGGACTAGCGGGGGCACAGATACGCAGTATTTT	CASSEGTSGGTDTQYF
TRBV6-5	TRBJ2-2	many	NA	TGTGCCAGCACCGAGGAGGGCGGGGAGCTGTTTTTT	CASTEEGGELFF
TRBV20-1	TRBJ1-5	many	NA	TGCAGTGCTGCCGAGGGGCCCAATCAGCCCCAGCATTTT	CSAAEGPNQPQHF
TRBV28	TRBJ2-1	many	TRBD1	TGTGCCAGCAGATCACAGGGGGCTGAAGGGGATGAGCAGTTCTTC	CASRSQGAEGDEQFF
TRBV28	TRBJ2-5	few	TRBD2	TGTGCCAGCAGTTTCCGTCGGCGGGAGGCCGTCCACCAAGAGACCCAGTACTTC	CASSFRRREAVHQETQYF
TRBV28	TRBJ2-7	many	TRBD1	TGTGCCAGCAGTTTAGTTGGGACAGGGTGGGTCGAGCAGTACTTC	CASSLVGTGWVEQYF
TRBV28	TRBJ2-7	many	NA	TGTGCCAGCAGCACTCCCTATGACAGCTTAACTTACGAGCAGTACTTC	CASSTPYDSLTYEQYF
TRBV28	TRBJ1-1	many	NA	TGTGCCAGCAGTTTTATAGCAAACACTGAAGCTTTCTTT	CASSFIANTEAFF
TRBV3-1	TRBJ2-4	many	TRBD2	TGTGCCAGCAGCCAACCTACTAGCGGGTTAGCCAAAAACATTCAGTACTTC	CASSQPTSGLAKNIQYF
TRBV18	TRBJ2-4	many	NA	TGTGCCAGCTCGTCTCCGGGCCTAAACATTCAGTACTTC	CASSSPGLNIQYF
TRBV28	TRBJ2-4	NA	NA	TGTGCCAGCAGTCCGGGTGGGGGCGAAAACATTCAGTACTTC	CASSPGGGENIQYF
TRBV4-1	TRBJ2-7	many	TRBD2	TGCGCCAGCAGCCAAGGGGCCCGGGGGACTATACCTTCCTACGAGCAGTACTTC	CASSQGARGTIPSYEQYF
TRBV27	TRBJ2-7	many	NA	TGTGCCAGCAGTTTTTCGGGCCACTCCTACGAGCAGTACTTC	CASSFSGHSYEQYF
TRBV29-1	TRBJ2-1	many	NA	TGCAGCGTCGCGAGGTTAGCGGTCTACAATGAGCAGTTCTTC	CSVARLAVYNEQFF
TRBV5-1	TRBJ2-4	NA	NA	TGCGCCAGCAGCTTGGTGCCAGCCAAAAACATTCAGTACTTC	CASSLVPAKNIQYF
TRBV5-6	TRBJ1-1	NA	TRBD1	TGTGCCAGCAGCTTGTTTCTCCAAAGGACAGGTGGTGAAGCTTTCTTT	CASSLFLQRTGGEAFF
TRBV24-1	TRBJ2-2	many	NA	TGTGCCACCAGTGATCACAGGGTCACCGGGGAGCTGTTTTTT	CATSDHRVTGELFF
TRBV28	TRBJ2-3	NA	NA	TGTGCCAGCAGTCTTCCAGCCAACTCAGATACGCAGTATTTT	CASSLPANSDTQYF
TRBV13	TRBJ1-3	many	NA	TGTGCCAGCAGCCTCCTACGTTCTGGAAACACCATATATTTT	CASSLLRSGNTIYF
TRBV3-1	TRBJ1-2	many	TRBD1	TGTGCCAGCAGCTCGGACAGGACCTATGGCTACACCTTC	CASSSDRTYGYTF
TRBV30	TRBJ2-5	few	NA	TGTGCCTGGAGTTCCCAAGAGACCCAGTACTTC	CAWSSQETQYF
TRBV7-7	TRBJ2-7	many	NA	TGTGCTAGCAGCACAACAGGCGGCGAGCAGTACTTC	CASSTTGGEQYF
TRBV7-2	TRBJ1-5	NA	TRBD1	TGTGCCAGCAGCTTAGTGGGGACAGGGGGTAGCAATCAGCCCCAGCATTTT	CASSLVGTGGSNQPQHF
TRBV6-5	TRBJ2-2	many	TRBD1	TGTGCCACCACCGGGACAGGGGTGGCTAGCGGTACGAACACCGGGGAGCTGTTTTTT	CATTGTGVASGTNTGELFF
TRBV27	TRBJ2-5	many	NA	TGTGCCAGCAGTCAAAACGGCCAAGAGACCCAGTACTTC	CASSQNGQETQYF
TRBV29-1	TRBJ1-2	few	NA	TGCAGCGTACTACAGGGACCGACTTATGGCTACACCTTC	CSVLQGPTYGYTF
TRBV25-1	TRBJ2-2	many	NA	TGTGCCAGCAGTCCCCTGGGACAGAACACCGGGGAGCTGTTTTTT	CASSPLGQNTGELFF
TRBV27	TRBJ2-1	many	NA	TGTGCCAGCAGTTTATCGATATTCAATGAGCAGTTCTTC	CASSLSIFNEQFF
TRBV5-1	TRBJ2-5	few	NA	TGCGCCAGCAGTCAGGGCTACCAAGAGACCCAGTACTTC	CASSQGYQETQYF
TRBV7-8	TRBJ2-1	many	NA	TGTGCCAGCAGAACTAGGGATGGTGAGCAGTTCTTC	CASRTRDGEQFF
TRBV12-3/TRBV12-4	TRBJ2-5	many	TRBD2	TGTGCCAGCAGTTCCCTAGCGGGAGCCATAGAGACCCAGTACTTC	CASSSLAGAIETQYF
TRBV27	TRBJ1-1	many	NA	TGTGCCAGCATGGGGGGAGGGTACACTGAAGCTTTCTTT	CASMGGGYTEAFF